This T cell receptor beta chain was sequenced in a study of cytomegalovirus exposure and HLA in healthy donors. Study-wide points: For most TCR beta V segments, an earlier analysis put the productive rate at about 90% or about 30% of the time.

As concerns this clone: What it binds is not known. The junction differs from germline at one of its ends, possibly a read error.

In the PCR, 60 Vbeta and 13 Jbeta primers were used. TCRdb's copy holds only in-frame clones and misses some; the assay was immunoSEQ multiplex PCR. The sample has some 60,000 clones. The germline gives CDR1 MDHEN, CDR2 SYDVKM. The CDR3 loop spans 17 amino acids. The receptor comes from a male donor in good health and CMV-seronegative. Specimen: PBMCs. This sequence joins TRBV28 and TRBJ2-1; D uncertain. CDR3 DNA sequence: TGTGCCAGCAGTTTGGTCCCCCCCGGGTCCTCCGACAATGAGCAGTTCTTC. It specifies CASSLVPPGSSDNEQFF.